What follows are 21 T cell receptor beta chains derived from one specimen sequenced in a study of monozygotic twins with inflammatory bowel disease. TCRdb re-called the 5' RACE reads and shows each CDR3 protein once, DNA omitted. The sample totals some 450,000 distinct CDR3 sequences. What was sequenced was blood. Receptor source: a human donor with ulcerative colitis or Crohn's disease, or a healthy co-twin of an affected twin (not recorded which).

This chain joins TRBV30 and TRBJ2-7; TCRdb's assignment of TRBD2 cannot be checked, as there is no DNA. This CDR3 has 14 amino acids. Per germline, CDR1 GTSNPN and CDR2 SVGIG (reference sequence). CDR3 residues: CAWRAGPEVYEQYF.

The CDR3 region is CASSPGTGDTYEQYF. The chain recombines TRBV7-2 with TRBJ2-7; the TCRdb call, TRBD1, lacks DNA for checking. The length of the CDR3 is 15 residues. The germline gives CDR1 SGHTA, CDR2 FQGNSA.

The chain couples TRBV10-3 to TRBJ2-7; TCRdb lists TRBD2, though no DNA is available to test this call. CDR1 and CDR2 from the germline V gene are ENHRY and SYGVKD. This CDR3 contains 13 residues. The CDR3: CAIGRTSQNEQYF.

CDR3 in amino acids: CASTRGYEQYF. This sequence joins TRBV2 and TRBJ2-7; TCRdb reports TRBD2, a call that lacks DNA to check it against. This CDR3 comprises 11 residues. The germline CDR1 and CDR2 sequences are SNHLY and FYNNEI.

CDR3: CASSLIGGRGWEQFF. V usage is TRBV7-9 and J usage is TRBJ2-1; the TRBD1 assignment by TCRdb is unverifiable without DNA. This CDR3 is 15 amino acids long. Per germline, CDR1 SEHNR and CDR2 FQNEAQ (reference sequence).

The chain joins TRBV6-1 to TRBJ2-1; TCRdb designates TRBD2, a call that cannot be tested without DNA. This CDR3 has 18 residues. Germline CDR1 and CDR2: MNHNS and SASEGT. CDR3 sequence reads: CASSSGSSRSLSYNEQFF.

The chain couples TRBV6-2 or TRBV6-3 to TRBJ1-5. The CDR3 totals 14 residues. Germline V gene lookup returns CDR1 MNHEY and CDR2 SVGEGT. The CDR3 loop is CASSYSGSNQPQHF.

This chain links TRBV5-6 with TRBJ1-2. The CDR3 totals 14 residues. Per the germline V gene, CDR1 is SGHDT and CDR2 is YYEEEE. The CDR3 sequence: CASSFQAANYGYTF.

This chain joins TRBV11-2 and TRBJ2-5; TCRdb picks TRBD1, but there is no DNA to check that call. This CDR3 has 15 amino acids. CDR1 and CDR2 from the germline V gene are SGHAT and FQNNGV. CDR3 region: CASSLPPGRGETQYF.

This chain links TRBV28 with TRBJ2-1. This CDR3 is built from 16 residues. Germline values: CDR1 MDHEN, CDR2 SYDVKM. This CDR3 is CASSLYKRSSYNEQFF.

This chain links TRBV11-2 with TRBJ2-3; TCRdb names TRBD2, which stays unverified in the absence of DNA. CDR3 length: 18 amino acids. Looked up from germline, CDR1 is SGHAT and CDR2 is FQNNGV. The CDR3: CASSLNRLAGGYTDTQYF.

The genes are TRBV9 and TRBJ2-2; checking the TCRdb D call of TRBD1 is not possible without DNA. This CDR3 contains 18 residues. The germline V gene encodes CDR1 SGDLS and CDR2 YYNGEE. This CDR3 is CASSVAWGRGRTTGELFF.

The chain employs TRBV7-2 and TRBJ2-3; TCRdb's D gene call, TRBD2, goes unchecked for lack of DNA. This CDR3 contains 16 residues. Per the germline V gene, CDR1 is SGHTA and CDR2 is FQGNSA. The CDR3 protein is CASSSILAGPTDTQYF.

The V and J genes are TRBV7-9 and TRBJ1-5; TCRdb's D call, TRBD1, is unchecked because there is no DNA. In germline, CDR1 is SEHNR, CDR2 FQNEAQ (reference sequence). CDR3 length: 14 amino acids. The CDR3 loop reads CASSLGGENHPQHF.

CDR3: CASSLALAGNEQFF. This rearrangement joins TRBV7-2 to TRBJ2-1; TCRdb outputs TRBD2, but without DNA this stays unchecked. The germline gives CDR1 SGHTA, CDR2 FQGNSA. This CDR3 contains 14 residues.

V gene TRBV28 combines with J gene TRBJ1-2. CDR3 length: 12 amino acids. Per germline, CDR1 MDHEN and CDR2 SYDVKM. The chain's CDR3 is CASRLPLDGYTF.

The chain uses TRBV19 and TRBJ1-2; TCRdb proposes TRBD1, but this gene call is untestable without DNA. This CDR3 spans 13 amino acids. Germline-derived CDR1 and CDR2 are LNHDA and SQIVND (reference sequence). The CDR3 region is CASSITTGGGYTF.

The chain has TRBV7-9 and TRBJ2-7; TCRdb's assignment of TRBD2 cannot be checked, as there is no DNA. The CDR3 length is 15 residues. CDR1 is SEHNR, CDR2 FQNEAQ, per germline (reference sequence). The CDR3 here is CASSSGGGLSYEQYF.

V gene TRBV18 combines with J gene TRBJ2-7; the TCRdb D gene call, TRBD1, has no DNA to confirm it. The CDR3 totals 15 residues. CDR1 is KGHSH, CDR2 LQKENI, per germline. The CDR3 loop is CASSHDRGQGYEQYF.

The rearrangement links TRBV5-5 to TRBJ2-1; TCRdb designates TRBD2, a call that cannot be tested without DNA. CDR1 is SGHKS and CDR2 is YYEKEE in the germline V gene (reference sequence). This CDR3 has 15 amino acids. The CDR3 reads CASTLLAGAVNEQFF.

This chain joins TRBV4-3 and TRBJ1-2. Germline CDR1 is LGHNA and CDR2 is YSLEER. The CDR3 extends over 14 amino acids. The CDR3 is CASSQEVGPDGYTF.